This TCR beta chain emerged from a study of graft-versus-host responses after intestinal transplantation. Study-level information: Multivisceral, liver-intestinal, or isolated intestinal transplants were given to recipients. Anti-thymocyte globulin served as induction for all recipients, who then took tacrolimus and steroids for about 3 years.

Study findings and constraints: In recipient marrow, GvH clones were found, and some appeared first in ileum or blood.

Concerning this clone: Its antigen remains unknown.

Assay: immunoSEQ multiplex PCR; the TCRdb copy retains only in-frame clones and omits some. The data contain around 76,000 clones, about 94% of them seen just once; the ten biggest clones take up around 0.57%. The clonotype comes from a human donor who received an intestinal transplant. The sample was unstimulated CD8+ T cells sorted from spleen or lymph node cells, taken before intestinal transplant.

CDR3 sequence (DNA): TGTGCCAGCAGCTTAGGTCGGGGCAACGAGCAGTACTTC. Its protein product is CASSLGRGNEQYF. The chain uses TRBV28 and TRBJ2-7; D possibly uses TRBD1 or TRBD2 (5 bases each). Germline V gene sequence: CDR1 MDHEN, CDR2 SYDVKM. CDR3 length equals 13 residues. V shed 6 bases and J shed 5 bases, with 14 bases lying between them.